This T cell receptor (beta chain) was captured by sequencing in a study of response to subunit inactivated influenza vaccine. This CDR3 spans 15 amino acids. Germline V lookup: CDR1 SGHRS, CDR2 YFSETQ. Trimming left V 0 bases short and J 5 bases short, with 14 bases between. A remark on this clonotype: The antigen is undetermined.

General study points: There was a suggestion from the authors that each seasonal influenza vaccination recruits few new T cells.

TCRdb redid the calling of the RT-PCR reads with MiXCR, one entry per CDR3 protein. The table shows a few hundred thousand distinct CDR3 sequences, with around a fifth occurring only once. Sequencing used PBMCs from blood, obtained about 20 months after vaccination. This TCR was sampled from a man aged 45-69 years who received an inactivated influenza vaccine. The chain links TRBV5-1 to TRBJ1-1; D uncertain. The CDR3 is CASSLEPLKGTEAFF. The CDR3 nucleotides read TGCGCCAGCAGCTTGGAGCCGCTTAAGGGTACTGAAGCTTTCTTT.